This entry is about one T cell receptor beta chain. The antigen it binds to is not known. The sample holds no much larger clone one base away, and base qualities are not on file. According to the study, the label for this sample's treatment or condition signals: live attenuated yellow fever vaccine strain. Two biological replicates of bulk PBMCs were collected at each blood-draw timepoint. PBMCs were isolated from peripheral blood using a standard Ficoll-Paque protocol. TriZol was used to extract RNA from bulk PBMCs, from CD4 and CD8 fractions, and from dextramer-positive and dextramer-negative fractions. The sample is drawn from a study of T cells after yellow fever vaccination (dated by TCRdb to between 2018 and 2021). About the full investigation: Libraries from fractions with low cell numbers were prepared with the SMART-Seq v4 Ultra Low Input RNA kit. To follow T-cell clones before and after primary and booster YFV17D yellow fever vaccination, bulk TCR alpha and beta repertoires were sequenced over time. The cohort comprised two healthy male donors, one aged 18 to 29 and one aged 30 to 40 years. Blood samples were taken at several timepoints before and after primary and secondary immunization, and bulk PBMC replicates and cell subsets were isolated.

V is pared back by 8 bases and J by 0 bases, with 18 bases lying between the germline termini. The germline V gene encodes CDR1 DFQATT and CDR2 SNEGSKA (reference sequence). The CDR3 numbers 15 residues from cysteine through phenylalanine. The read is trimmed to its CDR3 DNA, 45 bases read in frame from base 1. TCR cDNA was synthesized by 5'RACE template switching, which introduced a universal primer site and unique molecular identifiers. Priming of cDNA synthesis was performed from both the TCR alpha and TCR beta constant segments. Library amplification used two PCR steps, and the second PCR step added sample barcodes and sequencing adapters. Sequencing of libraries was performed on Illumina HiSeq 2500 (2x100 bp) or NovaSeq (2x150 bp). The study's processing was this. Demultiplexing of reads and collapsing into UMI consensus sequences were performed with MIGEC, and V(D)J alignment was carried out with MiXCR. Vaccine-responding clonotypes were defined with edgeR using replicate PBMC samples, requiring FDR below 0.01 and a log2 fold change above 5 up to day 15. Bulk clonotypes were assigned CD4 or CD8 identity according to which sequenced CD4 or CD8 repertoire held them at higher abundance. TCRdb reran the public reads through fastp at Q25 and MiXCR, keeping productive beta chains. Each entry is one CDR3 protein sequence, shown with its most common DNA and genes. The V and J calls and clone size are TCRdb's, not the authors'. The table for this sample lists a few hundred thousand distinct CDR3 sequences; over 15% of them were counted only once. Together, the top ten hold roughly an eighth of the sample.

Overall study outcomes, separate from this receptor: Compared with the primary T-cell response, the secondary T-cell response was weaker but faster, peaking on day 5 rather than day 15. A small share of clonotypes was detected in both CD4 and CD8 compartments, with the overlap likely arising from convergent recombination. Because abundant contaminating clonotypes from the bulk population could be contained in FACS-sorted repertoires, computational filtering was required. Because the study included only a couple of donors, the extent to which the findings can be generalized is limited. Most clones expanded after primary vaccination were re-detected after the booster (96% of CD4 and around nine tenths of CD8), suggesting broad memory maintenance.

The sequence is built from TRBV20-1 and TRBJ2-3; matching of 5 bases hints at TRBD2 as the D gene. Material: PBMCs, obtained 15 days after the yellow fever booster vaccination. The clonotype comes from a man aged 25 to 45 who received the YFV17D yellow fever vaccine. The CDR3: CSSPRGSISTDTQYF. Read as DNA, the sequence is TGCAGTTCCCCCCGGGGTTCGATTAGCACAGATACGCAGTATTTT.